This is a list of T cell receptor beta chains from one sample in a study of neurological immune-mediated disorders. A single record per CDR3 protein comes from TCRdb applying MiXCR to the 5' RACE reads. The sample carries 55,000 to 70,000 distinct CDR3 sequences, roughly a tenth recorded once. The sequencing input was PBMCs. Every receptor here comes from a male donor with HTLV-1-associated myelopathy (HAM/TSP). Each CDR3 is given with its conserved first and last residue. A D gene is named only where the DNA matches it firmly. Clone sizes are given selectively: once, few, many, or a class where the clone is expanded.

J gene: TRBJ2-4
V gene: TRBV7-9
clone size: many
D gene: TRBD1
CDR3 DNA: TGTGCCAGCAGCTTAGGACACCTCAACAGGGGGCGCTCAAACATTCAGTACTTC
CDR3 protein: CASSLGHLNRGRSNIQYF

J gene: TRBJ2-7
V gene: TRBV10-3
clone size: many
D gene: -
CDR3 DNA: TGTGCCATCAGTGAGCGTTCAGATTCCTACGAGCAGTACTTC
CDR3 protein: CAISERSDSYEQYF

J gene: TRBJ1-5
V gene: TRBV3-1
clone size: many
D gene: -
CDR3 DNA: TGTGCCAGCAGCCAAGATATAGATCAGCCCCAGCATTTT
CDR3 protein: CASSQDIDQPQHF

J gene: TRBJ2-2
V gene: TRBV3-1
clone size: many
D gene: TRBD2
CDR3 DNA: TGTGCCAGCAGCCGGGGACTAGCGGGGACCGGGGAGCTGTTTTTT
CDR3 protein: CASSRGLAGTGELFF

J gene: TRBJ2-6
V gene: TRBV10-3
clone size: many
D gene: TRBD1
CDR3 DNA: TGTGCCATCAGTCATACAGGGGCCCACCTCTCTGGGGCCAACGTCCTGACTTTC
CDR3 protein: CAISHTGAHLSGANVLTF

J gene: TRBJ1-5
V gene: TRBV29-1
clone size: many
D gene: -
CDR3 DNA: TGCACCCGGGGAACAGGGAATAGCAATCAGCCCCAGCATTTT
CDR3 protein: CTRGTGNSNQPQHF

J gene: TRBJ2-1
V gene: TRBV20-1
clone size: many
D gene: TRBD2
CDR3 DNA: TGCAGTGCTAGAGCTAACAGCGGGGGGGGGTACTACAATGAGCAGTTCTTC
CDR3 protein: CSARANSGGGYYNEQFF

J gene: TRBJ2-7
V gene: TRBV7-2
clone size: many
D gene: TRBD1
CDR3 DNA: TGTGCCAGCAGCTTCCCAGGGGGAGCCTACGAGCAGTACTTC
CDR3 protein: CASSFPGGAYEQYF

J gene: TRBJ2-4
V gene: TRBV2
clone size: many
D gene: -
CDR3 DNA: TGTGCCAGCAGTGAAGAGGAGGCAGGGGAAAACATTCAGTACTTC
CDR3 protein: CASSEEEAGENIQYF

J gene: TRBJ2-5
V gene: TRBV5-1
clone size: -
D gene: -
CDR3 DNA: -
CDR3 protein: CASSFYICSARDPSGTPGAQYF

J gene: TRBJ1-4
V gene: TRBV13
clone size: many
D gene: -
CDR3 DNA: TGTGCCAGCAGCTTAAACATACGAGGTGAAAAACTGTTTTTT
CDR3 protein: CASSLNIRGEKLFF

J gene: TRBJ1-1
V gene: TRBV5-1
clone size: many
D gene: -
CDR3 DNA: TGCGCCAGCAGCTCCACGATGGAAGCTTTCTTT
CDR3 protein: CASSSTMEAFF

J gene: TRBJ2-7
V gene: TRBV7-2
clone size: many
D gene: TRBD1
CDR3 DNA: TGTGCCAGCACCCGAGGGGGCACCTACGAGCAGTACTTC
CDR3 protein: CASTRGGTYEQYF

J gene: TRBJ2-7
V gene: TRBV12-3/TRBV12-4
clone size: many
D gene: -
CDR3 DNA: TGTGCCAGCAGTTTAGCTGACCCGAGGGGGATCTACGAGCAGTACTTC
CDR3 protein: CASSLADPRGIYEQYF

J gene: TRBJ1-6
V gene: TRBV20-1
clone size: few
D gene: -
CDR3 DNA: TGCAGTGCTAGAGTTCCGCCCCCGGGAGGGCTTAGACATAATTCACCCCTCCACTTT
CDR3 protein: CSARVPPPGGLRHNSPLHF

J gene: TRBJ2-7
V gene: TRBV5-1
clone size: many
D gene: -
CDR3 DNA: TGCGCCAGCAGCACCACAGGGCTGCGCTCCTACGAGCAGTACTTC
CDR3 protein: CASSTTGLRSYEQYF

J gene: TRBJ1-6
V gene: TRBV20-1
clone size: many
D gene: -
CDR3 DNA: TGCAGTGCTAGGTGGGACGTCTGGAATTCACCCCTCCACTTT
CDR3 protein: CSARWDVWNSPLHF

J gene: TRBJ2-7
V gene: TRBV20-1
clone size: many
D gene: -
CDR3 DNA: TGCAGTGCTAGCGAAGGGGCTGGCGAGCAGTACTTC
CDR3 protein: CSASEGAGEQYF

J gene: TRBJ2-3
V gene: TRBV27
clone size: -
D gene: -
CDR3 DNA: TGTGCCAGCAGTGCAAACTCCAGGTATACGCAGTATTTT
CDR3 protein: CASSANSRYTQYF

J gene: TRBJ2-3
V gene: TRBV5-1
clone size: many
D gene: TRBD1
CDR3 DNA: TGCGCCAGCAGCCCGACAGAAGACAGGGCGCAGTATTTT
CDR3 protein: CASSPTEDRAQYF

J gene: TRBJ1-3
V gene: TRBV5-6
clone size: many
D gene: -
CDR3 DNA: TGTGCCAGCACCACAGGGACTCCATCTGGAAACACCATATATTTT
CDR3 protein: CASTTGTPSGNTIYF

J gene: TRBJ2-1
V gene: TRBV20-1
clone size: many
D gene: TRBD1
CDR3 DNA: TGCAGTGCTAGCATCGGGACAGCATACAATGAGCAGTTCTTC
CDR3 protein: CSASIGTAYNEQFF

J gene: TRBJ1-4
V gene: TRBV12-3/TRBV12-4
clone size: many
D gene: -
CDR3 DNA: TGTGCCAGCAGTTTTGTGAGACAGATCACTAATGAAAAACTGTTTTTT
CDR3 protein: CASSFVRQITNEKLFF

J gene: TRBJ2-5
V gene: TRBV7-2
clone size: -
D gene: -
CDR3 DNA: TGTGCCTGCTGCTTTAACGGGGAGACCCAGTACTTC
CDR3 protein: CACCFNGETQYF

J gene: TRBJ2-7
V gene: TRBV10-3
clone size: many
D gene: -
CDR3 DNA: TGTGCCATCAGTGAGCGAGGGGGCGAGCAGTACTTC
CDR3 protein: CAISERGGEQYF

J gene: TRBJ2-3
V gene: TRBV5-1
clone size: many
D gene: TRBD2
CDR3 DNA: TGCGCCCTGAGGGAGGGAAACCCCTCTAGCACAGATACGCAGTATTTT
CDR3 protein: CALREGNPSSTDTQYF

J gene: TRBJ2-1
V gene: TRBV5-1
clone size: many
D gene: TRBD2
CDR3 DNA: TGCGCCAGCAGCTTGAGCGGGGGCTTCAAGTACAATGAGCAGTTCTTC
CDR3 protein: CASSLSGGFKYNEQFF

J gene: TRBJ2-5
V gene: TRBV12-3/TRBV12-4
clone size: many
D gene: -
CDR3 DNA: TGTGCCAGCAGTTTAAACCAGTTCGAGACCCAGTACTTC
CDR3 protein: CASSLNQFETQYF

J gene: TRBJ2-5
V gene: TRBV5-1
clone size: many
D gene: TRBD2
CDR3 DNA: TGCGCCAGCAGCCCTCCCAGCGGGGGGGAGGAGACCCAGTACTTC
CDR3 protein: CASSPPSGGEETQYF

J gene: TRBJ1-1
V gene: TRBV2
clone size: few
D gene: -
CDR3 DNA: TGTGCCAGCAGTGAACTTGGGGCCAGGCCGAACACTGAAGCTTTCTTT
CDR3 protein: CASSELGARPNTEAFF

J gene: TRBJ2-1
V gene: TRBV5-1
clone size: many
D gene: -
CDR3 DNA: TGCGCCAGCAGCTTTTTAGGGGCTGAGCAGTTCTTC
CDR3 protein: CASSFLGAEQFF

J gene: TRBJ2-1
V gene: TRBV29-1
clone size: many
D gene: TRBD2
CDR3 DNA: TGCAGCGTCGGACCCGGGACTAGCGGGAAACAAGAGCAGTTCTTC
CDR3 protein: CSVGPGTSGKQEQFF

J gene: TRBJ2-3
V gene: TRBV12-3/TRBV12-4
clone size: many
D gene: -
CDR3 DNA: TGTGCCAGCAGTTTGGCCTGGGATACGCAGTATTTT
CDR3 protein: CASSLAWDTQYF

J gene: TRBJ1-1
V gene: TRBV6-5
clone size: many
D gene: -
CDR3 DNA: TGTGCCAGCAGTTACGATCCCCAGGGCCCCACTGAAGCTTTCTTT
CDR3 protein: CASSYDPQGPTEAFF

J gene: TRBJ2-7
V gene: TRBV5-1
clone size: many
D gene: -
CDR3 DNA: TGCGCCAGCAGCCCAGTCAGCTCCTACGAGCAGTACTTC
CDR3 protein: CASSPVSSYEQYF

J gene: TRBJ2-7
V gene: TRBV20-1
clone size: -
D gene: TRBD2
CDR3 DNA: TGCAGTGCCCCCTCGACTAGCGGGCCGTCCTACGAGCAGTACTTC
CDR3 protein: CSAPSTSGPSYEQYF

J gene: TRBJ2-5
V gene: TRBV28
clone size: many
D gene: -
CDR3 DNA: TGTGCCAGCAGTTCCAGGCACCGGCTCGCCGGGGAGACCCAGTACTTC
CDR3 protein: CASSSRHRLAGETQYF

J gene: TRBJ1-3
V gene: TRBV27
clone size: many
D gene: -
CDR3 DNA: TGTGCCAGCAGTTTACGGGGGGCCGCGGGAAACACCATATATTTT
CDR3 protein: CASSLRGAAGNTIYF

J gene: TRBJ1-1
V gene: TRBV9
clone size: many
D gene: -
CDR3 DNA: TGTGCCAGCAGCCCAATACTCAACACTGAAGCTTTCTTT
CDR3 protein: CASSPILNTEAFF

J gene: TRBJ2-7
V gene: TRBV7-9
clone size: many
D gene: -
CDR3 DNA: TGTGCCAGCAGCTTAGAAGGAACAGAAACCTACGAGCAGTACTTC
CDR3 protein: CASSLEGTETYEQYF

J gene: TRBJ2-1
V gene: TRBV4-3
clone size: many
D gene: TRBD2
CDR3 DNA: TGCGCCAGCAGTTTTCTTGGACTAGCGGGGGGGGGCACCTACAATGAGCAGTTCTTC
CDR3 protein: CASSFLGLAGGGTYNEQFF

J gene: TRBJ2-2
V gene: TRBV7-2
clone size: many
D gene: -
CDR3 DNA: TGTGCCAGCAGCTTAGGGGGCCTAAACGCCGGGGAGCTGTTTTTT
CDR3 protein: CASSLGGLNAGELFF

J gene: TRBJ2-1
V gene: TRBV5-1
clone size: many
D gene: -
CDR3 DNA: TGCGCCAGCAGCTTGGGGCCCGGATCCCACAATGAGCAGTTCTTC
CDR3 protein: CASSLGPGSHNEQFF